The clone carrying this TCR beta chain was recorded many times. Antigen: not known. The sample comes from a study of T cells after yellow fever vaccination. Study-level findings and limits: The secondary response was weaker but peaked faster, day 5 versus 15.

TCRdb re-derived calls from the 5' RACE reads in MiXCR, one entry per CDR3 protein. The table records about 150,000 distinct CDR3 sequences, around 6.3% of them present only once. Per the germline V gene, CDR1 is SGHVS and CDR2 is FNYEAQ. Trimming left V 5 bases short and J 4 bases short, with 18 bases between. CDR3 length equals 16 residues. This clonotype originated in a man aged 25 to 40 who received the YFV17D yellow fever vaccine. The V and J genes are TRBV7-6 and TRBJ1-3, with D possibly being TRBD1 (5 bases). The sequencing here drew on CD4+ T cells sorted from PBMCs, taken 10 days after the yellow fever booster vaccination. The CDR3 protein is CASSLRQLQGGNTIYF. CDR3 DNA: TGTGCCAGCAGCCTGAGACAGCTTCAAGGAGGAAACACCATATATTTT.